Listed here are 30 T cell receptor beta chains from one sample, sequenced in a study of OX40 agonist ivuxolimab in advanced cancers. TCRdb keeps only in-frame clones here, not all; method: immunoSEQ multiplex PCR. The sample lists approximately 62,000 clones; nearly 95% were seen once. The sample here was CD4+ or CD8+ T cells sorted from blood, taken in a trial of the OX40 agonist ivuxolimab. The receptor set was obtained from an adult with an advanced solid tumor such as melanoma, head and neck, liver or kidney cancer.

Here the CDR3 reads CASSQPGATNEAFF. The CDR3 DNA is TGCGCCAGCAGCCAACCGGGGGCAACAAATGAAGCTTTCTTT. The rearrangement uses TRBV4-1 and TRBJ1-1; TRBD1 is a possible D gene (6 bases). Trimming shortened V by 2 bases and J by 7 bases, and 14 bases separated the two germline ends. The V gene's germline CDR1 is MGHRA and CDR2 YSYEKL. This CDR3 spans 14 amino acids.

J is TRBJ2-5 and V is TRBV5-6, with 7 bases identical to TRBD1. CDR3 size: 13 residues. Germline V gene sequence: CDR1 SGHDT, CDR2 YYEEEE. With 4 bases clipped from V and 13 bases from J, the junction kept 13 bases outside the gene matches. CDR3 nucleotide sequence: TGTGCCAGCAGCGACGGGACAGCTGCTGCGGCGTACTTC. It is translated as CASSDGTAAAAYF.

The chain employs TRBV11-2 and TRBJ1-2; a possible D gene is TRBD1 (5 bases). V was trimmed by 0 bases and J by 1 base, leaving 9 bases between them. CDR3 length equals 15 residues. Germline-derived CDR1 and CDR2 are SGHAT and FQNNGV. This CDR3 reads CASSLDPGINYGYTF. CDR3 DNA: TGTGCCAGCAGCTTAGATCCAGGGATTAACTATGGCTACACCTTC.

The V gene is TRBV2, the J gene TRBJ2-7; 9 nucleotides align to TRBD1. The CDR3 has 14 residues. From germline, CDR1 is SNHLY and CDR2 FYNNEI. V dropped 3 bases and J dropped 3; count of bases not matched to a gene: 3. CDR3 sequence (DNA): TGTGCCAGCAGTGATCCGGGACAGGGCTACGAGCAGTACTTC. It translates to CASSDPGQGYEQYF.

As to this clone: The same CDR3 can be traced to other DNA sequences in this sample. The chain recombines TRBV7-9 with TRBJ2-7; D uncertain. The germline V gene encodes CDR1 SEHNR and CDR2 FQNEAQ (reference sequence). Trimming took off 1 base at V and 2 bases at J, with 3 bases between the two ends. The CDR3 runs 12 residues. The CDR3 here is CASSLEPYEQYF. For the CDR3, the DNA is TGTGCCAGCAGCTTAGAGCCCTACGAGCAGTACTTC.

The chain employs TRBV27 and TRBJ1-2, with D unresolved. V shed 5 bases and J shed 3 bases, with 13 bases lying between them. The CDR3 contains 14 residues. From germline, CDR1 is MNHEY and CDR2 SMNVEV (reference sequence). CDR3 coding DNA: TGTGCCAGCAGTCTTGCTAGGTTGGACTATGGCTACACCTTC. Translated: CASSLARLDYGYTF.

As DNA, the CDR3 is TGTGCCAGCAGCAAGGGAGGGGTTGTCTCTGAAGCTTTCTTT. It translates to CASSKGGVVSEAFF. The chain is built from TRBV21-1 and TRBJ1-1. TRBV21-1 is an annotated pseudogene. The CDR3 has 14 amino acids.

The chain links TRBV27 to TRBJ1-2, with unresolved D. The length of the CDR3 is 15 residues. V was clipped by 2 bases and J by 8 bases, with 18 bases between them. The V gene's germline CDR1 is MNHEY and CDR2 SMNVEV (reference sequence). DNA for the CDR3: TGTGCCAGCAGTTTAAGCTGGGAGGACTCTTGGGGCTACACCTTC. Translating it yields CASSLSWEDSWGYTF.

This chain connects TRBV7-9 to TRBJ2-1, with D unresolved. Trimming left V 1 base short and J 9 bases short, with 16 bases between. Looked up from germline, CDR1 is SEHNR and CDR2 is FQNEAQ (reference sequence). CDR3 length: 15 amino acids. The CDR3 DNA follows: TGTGCCAGCAGCTTAGGTCCGAAGGAAGGGTTTGAGCAGTTCTTC. Translated: CASSLGPKEGFEQFF.

The gene calls are TRBV29-1 and TRBJ2-1; D unclear. Germline loops: CDR1 SQVTM, CDR2 ANQGSEA. V was trimmed by 3 bases and J by 8 bases, leaving 17 bases between them. The CDR3 extends over 14 amino acids. CDR3 residues: CSVEPRNYNDEQFF. In DNA form, the CDR3 reads TGCAGCGTTGAGCCTAGGAACTACAACGATGAGCAGTTCTTC.

This rearrangement joins TRBV19 to TRBJ2-1; a weak D match, TRBD1 (6 bases). Looked up from germline, CDR1 is LNHDA and CDR2 is SQIVND (reference sequence). CDR3 length: 16 amino acids. V lost 0 bases and J 0 bases, leaving 9 bases between the germline ends. CDR3: CASSIDRDTSYNEQFF. CDR3 DNA: TGTGCCAGTAGTATAGATCGGGACACCTCCTACAATGAGCAGTTCTTC.

V is TRBV4-3 and J is TRBJ2-5, with D perhaps TRBD2 (6 bases). Germline values: CDR1 LGHNA, CDR2 YSLEER. CDR3 length: 15 amino acids. Trimming took off 1 base at V and 5 bases at J, with 14 bases between the two ends. The CDR3 DNA follows: TGCGCCAGCAGCCAAGTCACGGGTGGGGGGGAGACCCAGTACTTC. It specifies CASSQVTGGGETQYF.

The gene calls are TRBV6-5 and TRBJ2-7, with D perhaps matching TRBD1 (6 bases). With 0 bases removed from V and 1 base from J, the gap between germline ends came to 13 bases. The germline V gene encodes CDR1 MNHEY and CDR2 SVGAGI. The CDR3 sequence is 16 residues long. CDR3 in DNA: TGTGCCAGCAGTTACTCGGTTGGGGGCAGGTCCTACGAGCAGTACTTC. Protein: CASSYSVGGRSYEQYF.

The chain joins TRBV11-3 to TRBJ2-1; unclear D gene. With 0 bases removed from V and 7 bases from J, the gap between germline ends came to 13 bases. Germline V gene sequence: CDR1 SGHNT, CDR2 YENEEA. This CDR3 has 15 residues. CDR3 nucleotides: TGTGCCAGCAGCTTAGATGGGTCCCAACAGAATGAGCAGTTCTTC. This encodes CASSLDGSQQNEQFF. Supplemented by reference TRBV11-3 and TRBJ2-1, the full variable domain reads EAGVVQSPRYKIIEKKQPVAFWCNPISGHNTLYWYLQNLGQGPELLIRYENEEAVDDSQLPKDRFSAERLKGVDSTLKIQPAELGDSAVYLCASSLDGSQQNEQFFGPGTRLTVL.

This clone appeared a single time. The J gene is TRBJ2-7, the V gene TRBV4-1; TRBD2 matches 7 bases. V lost 4 bases and J lost 3; bases outside the gene matches: 6. CDR3 length equals 14 residues. Germline CDR1 and CDR2: MGHRA and YSYEKL. The CDR3 sequence: CASSPGGRSYEQYF. CDR3 DNA: TGCGCCAGCAGCCCGGGGGGTCGGAGCTACGAGCAGTACTTC.

The chain carries TRBV5-5 and TRBJ2-1; 8 bases align to TRBD2. Germline V gene lookup returns CDR1 SGHKS and CDR2 YYEKEE (reference sequence). The CDR3 consists of 15 residues. Losses at the gene ends were 0 bases for V and 4 bases for J; bases not matched to a gene: 3. Written as DNA, the CDR3 is TGTGCCAGCAGCTTGGCCTTAGCGGGGTACAATGAGCAGTTCTTC. It yields the protein CASSLALAGYNEQFF. Based on the CDR3 plus reference TRBV5-5 and TRBJ2-1, the full variable domain is DAGVTQSPTHLIKTRGQQVTLRCSPISGHKSVSWYQQVLGQGPQFIFQYYEKEERGRGNFPDRFSARQFPNYSSELNVNALLLGDSALYLCASSLALAGYNEQFFGPGTRLTVL.

This chain connects TRBV27 to TRBJ2-7, with D possibly matching TRBD2 (5 bases). CDR3 size: 14 residues. Germline V gene sequence: CDR1 MNHEY, CDR2 SMNVEV (reference sequence). V was clipped by 0 bases and J by 5 bases, with 11 bases between them. CDR3 region: CASSLSITGDEQYF. The CDR3 bases are TGTGCCAGCAGTTTATCGATAACCGGGGACGAGCAGTACTTC.

The chain joins TRBV5-4 to TRBJ2-1; TRBD2 matches 7 bases. This CDR3 comprises 15 residues. After removal of 1 base from V and 5 bases from J, the junction contained 6 bases not matched to a gene. CDR1 and CDR2 (germline): SGHNT, YYREEE (reference sequence). This CDR3 reads CASSLRGDYNNEQFF. The CDR3 coding sequence is TGTGCCAGCAGCTTGCGGGGGGACTACAACAATGAGCAGTTCTTC.

The rearrangement uses TRBV5-4 and TRBJ2-7; 9 nucleotides line up with TRBD1. Germline lookup yields CDR1 SGHNT and CDR2 YYREEE (reference sequence). This CDR3 is built from 16 residues. With V trimmed by 2 bases and J by 4 bases, 10 bases remained unmatched. CDR3 protein: CASSFVGGTGPYEQYF. DNA of the CDR3: TGTGCCAGCAGCTTTGTAGGAGGGACAGGGCCTTACGAGCAGTACTTC.

The chain is built from TRBV6-1 and TRBJ2-7, with D possibly matching TRBD1 (6 bases). This CDR3 region has 15 residues. The germline gives CDR1 MNHNS, CDR2 SASEGT. V shed 3 bases and J shed 3 bases, with 15 bases lying between them. The CDR3 nucleotides read TGTGCCAGCAGTGAGGCCACAGGGAGTTACTACGAGCAGTACTTC. Encoded protein: CASSEATGSYYEQYF.

The sample holds one count of this clone. The chain joins TRBV7-7 to TRBJ1-3, with unresolved D. Per the germline V gene, CDR1 is SSHAT and CDR2 is FNYEAQ (reference sequence). This CDR3 is 16 amino acids long. Trimming took 1 base from V and 2 from J, leaving 12 bases between them. Here the CDR3 DNA reads TGTGCCAGCAGCTTAGTGGGTTTGGAGACTGGAAACACCATATATTTT. This sequence encodes CASSLVGLETGNTIYF. Together with reference TRBV7-7 and TRBJ1-3, the CDR3 gives the full variable domain: GAGVSQSPRYKVTKRGQDVTLRCDPISSHATLYWYQQALGQGPEFLTYFNYEAQPDKSGLPSDRFSAERPEGSISTLTIQRTEQRDSAMYRCASSLVGLETGNTIYFGEGSWLTVV.

The chain carries TRBV29-1 and TRBJ1-1, with 8 bases matching TRBD1. Trimming removed 4 bases from V and 3 bases from J; junction bases left unmatched: 7. There are 14 residues in the CDR3. In germline, CDR1 is SQVTM, CDR2 ANQGSEA. The CDR3: CSVGGGQVYTEAFF. The CDR3 DNA sequence: TGCAGCGTTGGGGGGGGACAGGTCTACACTGAAGCTTTCTTT. Based on the CDR3 plus reference TRBV29-1 and TRBJ1-1, the full variable domain is SAVISQKPSRDICQRGTSLTIQCQVDSQVTMMFWYRQQPGQSLTLIATANQGSEATYESGFVIDKFPISRPNLTFSTLTVSNMSPEDSSIYLCSVGGGQVYTEAFFGQGTRLTVV.

The V call is TRBV6-5, the J call TRBJ2-2; 7 nucleotides align to TRBD1. V gave up 0 bases and J gave up 5 bases; unmatched junction bases: 3. Looked up from germline, CDR1 is MNHEY and CDR2 is SVGAGI. This CDR3 has 15 residues. CDR3 bases: TGTGCCAGCAGTTACTCTACAGGGGAAACCGGGGAGCTGTTTTTT. Translation: CASSYSTGETGELFF.

This clone has only one observation. This rearrangement joins TRBV11-2 to TRBJ2-4; a possible D gene is TRBD2 (6 bases). Germline assignment: CDR1 SGHAT and CDR2 FQNNGV. Between the trimmed V and J ends, which lost 4 bases and 7 bases, there was a span of 26 bases. The CDR3 is 18 amino acids. The CDR3 nucleotides are TGTGCCAGCAGCTCTCCCGGGACCCCATTTTCGGAGGGCAACATTCAGTACTTC. This gives the protein CASSSPGTPFSEGNIQYF.

J is TRBJ2-2 and V is TRBV6-5, with a possible D match to TRBD2 (6 bases). V lost 0 bases, J lost 3 bases, and 11 bases lay in between. Germline loops: CDR1 MNHEY, CDR2 SVGAGI. The CDR3 runs to 16 residues. The CDR3 DNA follows: TGTGCCAGCAGTTACTCGGTACTAGCCTACACCGGGGAGCTGTTTTTT. Translated, it gives CASSYSVLAYTGELFF.

This clone was seen a few times. This chain uses TRBV23-1 with TRBJ2-7; no reliable D call. TRBV23-1 is given ORF status, its function remaining uncertain. Trimming removed 0 bases at V and 2 bases at J, with 17 bases between. The CDR3 extends over 17 amino acids. The CDR3 sequence: CASSQSWLRQFAYEQYF. The CDR3 DNA reads as TGCGCCAGCAGTCAATCGTGGTTACGGCAATTCGCCTACGAGCAGTACTTC.

The V and J genes are TRBV6-6 and TRBJ2-5; TRBD2 might be the D (5 bases). Germline V gene lookup returns CDR1 MNHNY and CDR2 SVGAGI (reference sequence). V lost 2 bases, J lost 5 bases, and 9 bases lay in between. The CDR3 has 13 residues. Here the CDR3 reads CASSYAGWETQYF. DNA of the CDR3: TGTGCCAGCAGTTACGCGGGCTGGGAGACCCAGTACTTC.

The V gene is TRBV7-5, the J gene TRBJ1-5; TRBD1, the table's D call, lacks a check against the DNA. TRBV7-5 represents a pseudogene. The CDR3 runs to 17 residues. CDR3 region: CARSSAGQGARNQPQHF. The CDR3, as DNA: TGTGCCAGAAGCTCGGCGGGGCAGGGGGCGCGAAATCAGCCCCAGCATTTT.

The chain recombines TRBV18 with TRBJ2-7; D remains unclear. From germline, CDR1 is KGHSH and CDR2 LQKENI. The CDR3 runs 14 residues. Trimming took off 3 bases at V and 3 bases at J, with 12 bases between the two ends. This chain's CDR3 is CASSPAAEHYEQYF. The CDR3 nucleotides are TGTGCCAGCTCACCGGCGGCGGAACACTACGAGCAGTACTTC.

The V call is TRBV5-4, the J call TRBJ2-1; 11 nucleotides align to TRBD2. CDR3 length: 15 amino acids. V trimming: 5 bases; J trimming: 6 bases; junction bases outside the gene matches: 7. Germline V gives CDR1 SGHNT, CDR2 YYREEE (reference sequence). CDR3 in amino acids: CASRGGTSGLNEQFF. The DNA for the CDR3 is TGTGCCAGCAGGGGCGGGACTAGCGGACTCAATGAGCAGTTCTTC.